This TCR beta chain was profiled in a study of blood T cell repertoires in COVID-19. Study overall: Researchers got acute and convalescent COVID-19 samples from the United States, Italy and Spain. Nucleic acid was either cDNA or gDNA, and it came from T cells, B-cell-depleted T cells, or PBMCs.

CDR3 length equals 15 residues. Germline lookup yields CDR1 SGDLS and CDR2 YYNGEE. Trimming at V came to 2 bases and at J to 7 bases, leaving 6 bases not matched to a gene. Authors' data handling: The assay estimated nucleated cells by amplifying reference gene primers. Measured with immunoSEQ multiplex PCR; TCRdb has only the in-frame clones, and not every one. Clonal size and the V and J genes are those of that table, whereas D and trimming came from the DNA. The sample has roughly 100,000 clones, roughly 87% seen once; the top ten hold approximately 3%. The sample consisted of peripheral blood. This clonotype was sampled from a man in his fifties or sixties in a cohort sampled during active COVID-19. The chain has TRBV9 and TRBJ2-1; 10 bases fit TRBD2. CDR3 in amino acids: CASSVSGGANNEQFF. DNA of the CDR3: TGTGCCAGCAGCGTGAGCGGGGGGGCGAATAATGAGCAGTTCTTC.